This entry features one TCR beta chain sequence. Original methodology: From reference gene primer amplification, estimates of nucleated cell counts were derived. Some clones are missing from TCRdb's copy, which holds only in-frame ones; the method was immunoSEQ multiplex PCR. V and J calls and clone size are those listed in that table; D and trimming were worked out from the DNA. The sample lists under 250,000 clones, roughly nine tenths occurring once. The data were obtained in a study of blood T cell repertoires in COVID-19. Across the study: Sites across the United States, Italy and Spain contributed samples from acute and convalescent COVID-19. T cells, B-cell-depleted T cells, or PBMCs supplied cDNA or gDNA.

The source is a man in his sixties with acute or convalescent COVID-19. Sample: peripheral blood.

CDR3 in amino acids: CASGLEQEYTGELFF. CDR3 in DNA: TGTGCTAGTGGTTTGGAACAGGAGTACACCGGGGAGCTGTTTTTT. The rearrangement uses TRBV12-5 and TRBJ2-2; D is possibly TRBD1 (5 bases). Germline loops: CDR1 LGHNT, CDR2 FRNRAP. Trimming stripped 1 base from V and 3 bases from J, with 9 bases between. The CDR3 sequence is 15 residues long.